This T cell receptor (beta chain) came from a study of identical twins. The study, taken as a whole, reports: Partial confounding of zero-insertion analyses by invariant MAIT and iNKT cells was possible. Sharing of beta out-of-frame sequences by twins showed a weaker excess. While abundant cord blood beta clonotypes carried fewer insertions, memory repertoires showed no such pattern.

TCRdb re-analysed the 5' RACE reads in MiXCR, keeping a single row per CDR3 protein. The sample has 1.5 million to 2 million distinct CDR3 sequences, around 33% seen once. This clonotype came up many times. As yet, its antigen is unknown. The germline gives CDR1 MDHEN, CDR2 SYDVKM. The germline V and J ends were trimmed by 7 bases and 3 bases, with 20 bases remaining between them. The CDR3 has 16 residues. The chain links TRBV28 to TRBJ2-3; D perhaps matches TRBD2 (5 bases). This TCR derives from a newborn girl in good health. The specimen sequenced was cord blood. The DNA of the CDR3 is TGTGCCAGCAAAGTTTACCGGTTGAGGGAAACAGATACGCAGTATTTT. It yields the protein CASKVYRLRETDTQYF.